This T cell receptor (beta chain) was sequenced during a study of shared T cell receptors in the human thymus. Germline V gives CDR1 MGHRA, CDR2 YSYEKL. The CDR3 covers 16 residues. The trim removed 5 bases at V and 3 bases at J, leaving 11 bases unmatched. The method was immunoSEQ multiplex PCR; TCRdb's version includes in-frame clones alone and lacks a portion of them. Of approximately 490,000 clones detected, about four fifths appear once; the ten largest clones hold more than 0.01%. These data were likewise used in another study, on human thymus T cells. That study reports: Healthy Finnish infants having corrective surgery for congenital heart defects served as donors. Resected material from corrective heart surgery provided the thymus tissue analysed.

Sequencing used thymocytes. The chain uses TRBV4-1 and TRBJ2-7; 9 bases agree with TRBD1. This receptor was identified in a boy younger than two with a congenital heart defect. In DNA form, the CDR3 reads TGCGCCAGCAGCGAGGACAGGGGTCAACTCTTCTACGAGCAGTACTTC. This translates into CASSEDRGQLFYEQYF.